These 13 T cell receptor beta chains were sequenced from one sample in a study of cytomegalovirus exposure and HLA in healthy donors. Primers included in the PCR were 60 Vbeta and 13 Jbeta primers. Measured with immunoSEQ multiplex PCR; TCRdb has only the in-frame clones, and not every one. The sample consists of over 150,000 clones, roughly 72% of them appearing once. Specimen: PBMCs. These receptors came from a man younger than 45 in good health and CMV-seronegative.

V gene TRBV7-6 combines with J gene TRBJ2-5; 10 bases map to TRBD1. In germline, CDR1 is SGHVS, CDR2 FNYEAQ. The CDR3 spans 16 residues. With 1 base clipped from V and 5 bases from J, the junction kept 7 bases outside the gene matches. The CDR3: CASSLEAGTGVETQYF. The CDR3 DNA sequence: TGTGCCAGCAGCTTAGAAGCCGGGACAGGGGTCGAGACCCAGTACTTC.

The CDR3 DNA sequence: TGTGCCAGCAACAGGGGTATCGAGCAGTACTTC. It encodes CASNRGIEQYF. The V gene is TRBV6-1, the J gene TRBJ2-7; TRBD1 matches at 7 bases. The germline V gene has CDR1 MNHNS and CDR2 SASEGT. This CDR3 has 11 amino acids. Unmatched junction bases numbered 3, after V lost 7 bases and J lost 6 bases.

The rearrangement uses TRBV6-4 and TRBJ2-3; 11 nucleotides agree with TRBD1. The V gene's germline CDR1 is MRHNA and CDR2 SNTAGT. With 5 bases clipped from V and 5 bases from J, the junction kept 6 bases outside the gene matches. The CDR3 extends over 15 amino acids. DNA for the CDR3: TGTGCCAGCAGTTGGACAGGGGGCGCGGTAGATACGCAGTATTTT. It specifies CASSWTGGAVDTQYF.

V is TRBV15 and J is TRBJ2-4; D might be TRBD2 (7 bases). Per the germline V gene, CDR1 is LNHNV and CDR2 is YYDKDF (reference sequence). Trimming removed 1 base from V and 8 bases from J, with 15 bases in between. The CDR3 runs 15 residues. Written as DNA, the CDR3 is TGTGCCACCAGCAGAGGCACAGGGAGGGAAGACATTCAGTACTTC. Its protein is CATSRGTGREDIQYF.

The chain couples TRBV29-1 to TRBJ1-2; no clear D. V lost 6 bases and J lost 5, with 19 bases in between. CDR3 length: 14 residues. The germline V gene encodes CDR1 SQVTM and CDR2 ANQGSEA. CDR3 loop: CSVDPTDPGYGYTF. The CDR3 region has the DNA TGCAGCGTAGATCCAACCGACCCCGGGTATGGCTACACCTTC.

The gene calls are TRBV18 and TRBJ2-7; D gene unclear. Deletions cut 6 bases from V and 2 bases from J, with 5 bases between. CDR1 is KGHSH and CDR2 is LQKENI in the germline V gene. The CDR3 sequence is 11 residues long. The CDR3: CASSRAYEQYF. The CDR3 DNA is TGTGCCAGCTCCCGGGCCTACGAGCAGTACTTC.

The V call is TRBV5-1, the J call TRBJ2-5, with TRBD1 matching 9 bases. Matching the DNA end better, TRBJ2-7 makes the J call doubtful. The CDR3 runs 15 residues. The germline gives CDR1 SGHRS, CDR2 YFSETQ. As DNA, the CDR3 is TGCGCCAGCAGCTTCAGTGACAGGGGGACCTACGAGCAGTACTTC. It specifies CASSFSDRGTYEQYF.

The V gene is TRBV21-1, the J gene TRBJ1-1. TRBV21-1 is deemed a pseudogene. The CDR3 is made up of 16 amino acids. CDR3 sequence: CASSKERGQNHTEAFF. CDR3 in DNA: TGTGCCAGCAGCAAAGAACGGGGTCAGAACCACACTGAAGCTTTCTTT.

This rearrangement joins TRBV11-3 to TRBJ2-5; D perhaps matches TRBD2 (5 bases). CDR1 is SGHNT and CDR2 is YENEEA in the germline V gene. This CDR3 has 15 residues. Trimming shortened V by 0 bases and J by 5 bases, and 13 bases separated the two germline ends. The DNA of the CDR3 is TGTGCCAGCAGCTTAGATTTTTTGGAGCGGGAGACCCAGTACTTC. This gives the protein CASSLDFLERETQYF. Full variable domain (remainder filled in from reference TRBV11-3 and TRBJ2-5): EAGVVQSPRYKIIEKKQPVAFWCNPISGHNTLYWYLQNLGQGPELLIRYENEEAVDDSQLPKDRFSAERLKGVDSTLKIQPAELGDSAVYLCASSLDFLERETQYFGPGTRLLVL.

The chain combines TRBV19 with TRBJ1-2; TRBD1 agrees at 7 bases. Germline CDR1 LNHDA, CDR2 SQIVND (reference sequence). This CDR3 has 13 residues. Unmatched junction bases numbered 5, after V lost 7 bases and J lost 3 bases. For the CDR3, the DNA is TGTGCCAGTATGGGGGACAGTGACTATGGCTACACCTTC. Protein product: CASMGDSDYGYTF.

Only a few counts were recorded for this clone. The chain couples TRBV9 to TRBJ2-7; 8 bases are a match to TRBD2. Losses at the gene ends were 3 bases for V and 8 bases for J; bases not matched to a gene: 7. The CDR3 sequence is 13 residues long. Germline V lookup: CDR1 SGDLS, CDR2 YYNGEE. CDR3 residues: CASSASGGEQQYF. The CDR3 DNA reads TGTGCCAGCAGCGCATCGGGGGGGGAACAGCAGTACTTC.

The chain combines TRBV10-3 with TRBJ2-3; 8 bases agree with TRBD2. Germline values: CDR1 ENHRY, CDR2 SYGVKD. Trimming cost V 3 bases and J 5 bases; bases outside gene matches: 13. The CDR3 contains 17 residues. In DNA, the CDR3 is TGTGCCATCAGTGACAGGCTAGCGGGCTATCCCCAAGATACGCAGTATTTT. Residues: CAISDRLAGYPQDTQYF.

The V call is TRBV6-1, the J call TRBJ2-2; possibly TRBD1 for D (6 bases). Germline V gene data show CDR1 as MNHNS and CDR2 as SASEGT. The CDR3 spans 15 residues. Trimming stripped 7 bases from V and 5 bases from J, with 17 bases between. The chain's CDR3 is CASKYREEITGELFF. CDR3 coding DNA: TGTGCCAGCAAGTACAGGGAAGAAATTACCGGGGAGCTGTTTTTT.